Described below is a single TCR beta chain sequence and its context. The antigen remains unidentified. A read error may explain this, as a much larger clone is one base away. The sample originates from a study of Graves' ophthalmopathy and Graves' hyperthyroidism. General study points: Also, most clonotypes expanded in the thyroid above 0.001 frequency appeared in blood. Ophthalmopathy progression prediction by the model yielded a sensitivity of about 69% and a specificity of just over 72%.

CDR3 length: 14 residues. CDR1 SEHNR and CDR2 FQNEAQ come from the germline V gene (reference sequence). As the template, RNA transcripts were used to amplify TCR beta CDR3 regions. Second-round multiplex PCR followed a first-round RT-PCR using HTBI primers. MiXCR, applied by TCRdb to the multiplex PCR reads, yields one record per CDR3 protein. The sample includes 350,000 to 450,000 distinct CDR3 sequences, around 20% of them seen just once. Sequenced input: peripheral blood. The receptor comes from a woman between 18 and 30 years old with stable Graves' hyperthyroidism. The gene calls are TRBV7-9 and TRBJ2-5, with no clear D. The CDR3 loop reads CASSLIAPQDTQYF. The CDR3 DNA reads TGTGCCAGCAGCTTAATCGCCCCTCAAGATACCCAGTACTTC.